These 10 T cell receptor beta chains share one sample of origin, sequenced in a study of shared clonotypes between healthy human individuals (dated by TCRdb to about 2020). The library was obtained by the immunoSEQ multiplex PCR assay. Here the immuneACCESS table is served through TCRdb, limited to in-frame sequences with V and J called. Missing clones are a known gap in these copies; in checked studies unresolved V genes cover under half, and the rest lacks a known reason. This sample has some 2,500,000 clones in its table, and about nine tenths of those were observed once. The leading ten clones occupy approximately 0.4% of the sample. The sequencing input was naive CD4+ T cells from PBMCs. The intended sense of this specimen's cell subset or site label: CD45RA+ positively selected. Receptors were obtained from a man younger than 35 in good health. Some clones in this sample may be carry-over from other donors' samples.

This chain uses TRBV7-9 with TRBJ2-7; D not resolved. The germline V gene encodes CDR1 SEHNR and CDR2 FQNEAQ (reference sequence). V dropped 2 bases and J dropped 6 bases, with 5 bases sitting between them. The CDR3 loop spans 11 amino acids. As DNA, the CDR3 is TGTGCCAGCAGCTTACAAAGCGAGCAGTACTTC. Translation gives CASSLQSEQYF. The full variable domain, with the rest looked up from reference TRBV7-9 and TRBJ2-7, is DTGVSQNPRHKITKRGQNVTFRCDPISEHNRLYWYRQTLGQGPEFLTYFQNEAQLEKSRLLSDRFSAERPKGSFSTLEIQRTEQGDSAMYLCASSLQSEQYFGPGTRLTVT.

Points on this clone: The sample contains more than one DNA sequence encoding this CDR3. The chain joins TRBV27 to TRBJ1-2; TRBD1 might be the D (5 bases). CDR3 size: 13 residues. V dropped 3 bases and J dropped 2 bases, with 7 bases sitting between them. Germline CDR1 is MNHEY and CDR2 is SMNVEV (reference sequence). The CDR3: CASSFRGNYGYTF. CDR3 nucleotide sequence: TGTGCCAGCAGTTTCCGGGGGAACTATGGCTACACCTTC.

The chain recombines TRBV12-5 with TRBJ2-2; 10 bases align to TRBD2. Germline V lookup: CDR1 LGHNT, CDR2 FRNRAP. Trimming at V came to 6 bases and at J to 6 bases, leaving 13 bases not matched to a gene. This CDR3 is 17 amino acids long. The CDR3 protein is CASGRSLAGAMAGELFF. For the CDR3, the DNA is TGTGCTAGTGGCCGCTCCCTAGCGGGAGCGATGGCCGGGGAGCTGTTTTTT.

The chain couples TRBV27 to TRBJ1-2, with a tentative D call TRBD1 (6 bases). V shed 4 bases and J shed 6 bases, with 18 bases lying between them. The CDR3 runs to 15 residues. CDR1 and CDR2 (germline): MNHEY, SMNVEV (reference sequence). The CDR3 protein is CASSYLSAGGHGYTF. CDR3 DNA: TGTGCCAGCAGTTATCTTTCAGCCGGGGGCCATGGCTACACCTTC.

The chain employs TRBV5-1 and TRBJ1-3, with D unresolved. This CDR3 comprises 18 residues. The germline CDR1 and CDR2 sequences are SGHRS and YFSETQ. V was cut by 2 bases and J by 1 base, with 19 bases left in between. Here the CDR3 reads CASSFFSSGHMSGNTIYF. The CDR3 DNA follows: TGCGCCAGCAGCTTTTTCAGTTCCGGGCACATGTCTGGAAACACCATATATTTT.

The J gene is TRBJ2-3, the V gene TRBV7-8; D tentatively reads TRBD1 or TRBD2 (5 bases each). V lost 5 bases to trimming and J lost 6 bases, with 21 bases between them. Per the germline V gene, CDR1 is SGHVS and CDR2 is FQNEAQ. The CDR3 consists of 16 residues. CDR3 loop: CASSPAPRAPGDTQYF. CDR3 DNA sequence: TGTGCCAGCAGCCCCGCCCCCAGGGCCCCGGGGGATACGCAGTATTTT.

V gene TRBV5-5 combines with J gene TRBJ1-4; unclear D gene. In germline, CDR1 is SGHKS, CDR2 YYEKEE (reference sequence). V was clipped by 4 bases and J by 6 bases, with 10 bases between them. The CDR3 totals 13 residues. CDR3: CASSAGRDEKLFF. CDR3 sequence (DNA): TGTGCCAGCAGCGCCGGGAGGGATGAAAAACTGTTTTTT.

This sequence joins TRBV7-2 and TRBJ1-1; 9 bases line up with TRBD1. The CDR3 has 14 amino acids. V lost 6 bases and J lost 6; bases outside the gene matches: 8. Germline-derived CDR1 and CDR2 are SGHTA and FQGNSA. The CDR3 reads CASRRGTGSPEAFF. The CDR3 nucleotides are TGTGCCAGCAGACGTGGGACAGGGAGTCCTGAAGCTTTCTTT.

The chain carries TRBV5-1 and TRBJ2-2; 11 bases are a match to TRBD1. Germline V gene sequence: CDR1 SGHRS, CDR2 YFSETQ. Unmatched junction bases numbered 6, after V lost 2 bases and J lost 6 bases. The length of the CDR3 is 16 residues. CDR3 protein: CASSFAPGQGAGELFF. Here the CDR3 DNA reads TGCGCCAGCAGCTTTGCCCCGGGACAGGGGGCCGGGGAGCTGTTTTTT.

A word on this clone: Other nucleotide sequences in the sample specify the same CDR3. The chain links TRBV9 to TRBJ2-7; a possible D gene is TRBD2 (6 bases). The germline gives CDR1 SGDLS, CDR2 YYNGEE. Trimming took off 3 bases at V and 1 base at J, with 14 bases between the two ends. The CDR3 has 15 residues. Here the CDR3 reads CASSEGLGGSYEQYF. The CDR3 DNA is TGTGCCAGCAGCGAGGGGCTTGGGGGGTCCTACGAGCAGTACTTC.